The T cell receptor (beta chain) under discussion was sequenced for a study of T cell changes during pregnancy in multiple sclerosis. The CDR3 is 15 residues long. The V end was cut by 5 bases, the J end by 1 base, with 12 bases between. The germline CDR1 and CDR2 sequences are MNHEY and SMNVEV (reference sequence). The repertoire was sequenced with immunoSEQ multiplex PCR; TCRdb's copy has only in-frame clones and lacks some. The sample lists about 100,000 clones, 90% to 95% occurring once. This sample comprised peripheral blood, obtained before pregnancy. The chain combines TRBV27 with TRBJ1-5, with D tentatively TRBD1 (5 bases). This TCR was recovered from a female donor with multiple sclerosis, enrolled in a pregnancy study. The CDR3 protein is CASSPGGLSNQPQHF. CDR3 nucleotides: TGTGCCAGCAGTCCCGGGGGGTTAAGCAATCAGCCCCAGCATTTT.